Listed below are T cell receptor beta chains from one sample, sequenced in a study of blood T cell repertoires in COVID-19. TCRdb keeps only in-frame clones here, not all; method: immunoSEQ multiplex PCR. The sample yields 300,000 to 350,000 clones, roughly 86% seen once. The sample taken for sequencing was PBMCs or T cells enriched from blood (not recorded which). The receptors come from a woman under 40 who had been exposed to COVID-19. Each CDR3 is given with its conserved first and last residue. The D gene is left open where the match is weak. The size entry is marked missing in some rows and otherwise reads once, few, many or a size class.

V	size	D	J	DNA	CDR3
TRBV19	-	-	TRBJ2-7	TGTGCCACCTCCCCCAAACACTCCTACGAGCAGTACTTC	CATSPKHSYEQYF
TRBV15	-	-	TRBJ1-2	TGTGCCACCAGCAGAGAACAGTCTTACTATGGCTACACCTTC	CATSREQSYYGYTF
TRBV9	-	TRBD2	TRBJ2-1	TGTGCCAGCGCTGGGGAAGCGGGAGAGGATGAGCAGTTCTTC	CASAGEAGEDEQFF
TRBV30	-	-	TRBJ2-5	TGTGCCTGCACCCGGAGACTAGGAACCCCCGCTCAAGAGACCCAGTACTTC	CACTRRLGTPAQETQYF
TRBV29-1	-	TRBD1	TRBJ2-3	TGCAGCGTTGCATTTGGACAGGGCCGTAGCACAGATACGCAGTATTTT	CSVAFGQGRSTDTQYF
TRBV28	-	-	TRBJ1-3	TGTGCCAGCAGTTTTCAGGGGACCTTGGGAAACACCATATATTTT	CASSFQGTLGNTIYF
TRBV11-2	-	TRBD2	TRBJ2-3	TGTGCCAGCAGCTTAGGGACTAGCCGTAGCACAGATACGCAGTATTTT	CASSLGTSRSTDTQYF
TRBV5-8	-	-	TRBJ1-5	TGTGCCAGCAGCTTGTTAGCTTCCGATCAGCCCCAGCATTTT	CASSLLASDQPQHF
TRBV27	-	TRBD2	TRBJ2-1	TGTGCCAGCAGTCCCGGGACTAGAGGCAATGAGCAGTTCTTC	CASSPGTRGNEQFF
TRBV7-3	-	-	TRBJ1-1	TGTGCCAGCAGCTTAACCCCACAGGTGAACACTGAAGCTTTCTTT	CASSLTPQVNTEAFF
TRBV19	-	-	TRBJ2-1	TGTGCCAGTAGTATTCCCGGGAGCTCCTACAATGAGCAGTTCTTC	CASSIPGSSYNEQFF
TRBV2	-	-	TRBJ2-5	TGTGCCAGCAGCGACTCCCGGGACAACCAAGAGACCCAGTACTTC	CASSDSRDNQETQYF
TRBV5-6	-	-	TRBJ1-5	TGTGCCAGCAGCTTTCGCAGAGCGGACGATCAGCCCCAGCATTTT	CASSFRRADDQPQHF
TRBV5-8	once	-	TRBJ1-2	TGTGCCAGCAGCCCCAATTTCTATGGCTACACCTTC	CASSPNFYGYTF
TRBV4-1	once	TRBD2	TRBJ2-6	TGCGCCAGCAGCCAAGCGGGGGGAGCTTCTGGGGCCAACGTCCTGACTTTC	CASSQAGGASGANVLTF
TRBV11-3	-	-	TRBJ1-3	TGTGCCAGCAGCCTCCGAAACACCATATATTTT	CASSLRNTIYF
TRBV28	-	TRBD1	TRBJ1-6	TGTGCCAGCAGTGGACAGGTTTCACCCCTCCACTTT	CASSGQVSPLHF
TRBV2	once	TRBD2	TRBJ2-5	TGTGCCAGCAGTGAATCGAGGGGTAGCGGGAGGGGTGAGACCCAGTACTTC	CASSESRGSGRGETQYF
TRBV10-2	-	TRBD2	TRBJ2-2	TGCGCCAGCAAGGGACTAGCGGATCCGAACACCGGGGAGCTGTTTTTT	CASKGLADPNTGELFF
TRBV12-3/TRBV12-4	-	-	TRBJ1-5	TGTGCCAGCAGTTCGAGAGGCGGTCAGCCCCAGCATTTT	CASSSRGGQPQHF
TRBV9	few	-	TRBJ2-7	TGTGCCAGCAGCGTAGGCGGAACTAGCTCCTACGAGCAGTACTTC	CASSVGGTSSYEQYF
TRBV28	-	-	TRBJ1-1	TGTGCCAGCAGTTTGGAGGGGCCCTATACTGAAGCTTTCTTT	CASSLEGPYTEAFF
TRBV19	-	TRBD2	TRBJ2-1	TGTGCCAGCGGACTAGCCGCTATCAATGAGCAGTTCTTC	CASGLAAINEQFF
TRBV10-1	-	TRBD1	TRBJ2-1	TGCGCCAGCAGTCCGGGACAGGGGGCCTACAATGAGCAGTTCTTC	CASSPGQGAYNEQFF
TRBV7-3	few	-	TRBJ2-3	TGTGCCAGCAGCTTAAATCCCCCGGGTACCCCCACAGATACGCAGTATTTT	CASSLNPPGTPTDTQYF
TRBV6-6	-	-	TRBJ2-7	TGTGCCAGCAGGACCGGGACTGCCTACGAGCAGTACTTC	CASRTGTAYEQYF
TRBV5-5	once	TRBD1	TRBJ2-1	TGTGCCAGCAGCTCTACCTCGGGACAGGGGGCTTGGGAGCAGTTCTTC	CASSSTSGQGAWEQFF
TRBV2	-	TRBD1	TRBJ1-2	TGTGCCAGCAGTGCCAGCCTTCCGGGACAGACCTATGGCTACACCTTC	CASSASLPGQTYGYTF
TRBV3-1/TRBV3-2	few	TRBD2	TRBJ2-2	TGTGCCAGCAGCCAAGGCCTAGCGGGAGGCACGAACACCGGGGAGCTGTTTTTT	CASSQGLAGGTNTGELFF
TRBV15	-	-	TRBJ1-1	TGTGCCACCAGCAGAGATCCGGGGGGACTGGACCAAGCTTTCTTT	CATSRDPGGLDQAFF
TRBV2	-	-	TRBJ2-7	TGTGCCAGCAGTGATTTGAGCGCGGCGGACGAGCAGTACTTC	CASSDLSAADEQYF
TRBV28	-	-	TRBJ1-2	TGTGCCAGCAGTTTGTCTTTAGAGGGTGGCTACACCTTC	CASSLSLEGGYTF
TRBV29-1	-	TRBD2	TRBJ2-7	TGCAGCGTCGGGACTAGCGACTACGAGCAGTACTTC	CSVGTSDYEQYF
TRBV5-5	-	-	TRBJ1-1	TGTGCCAGCAGCTTAGGAGGGAACACTGAAGCTTTCTTT	CASSLGGNTEAFF
TRBV7-2	few	TRBD1	TRBJ1-2	TGTGCCAGCAGCTTATCTGGACAGGGAAATGGCTACACCTTC	CASSLSGQGNGYTF
TRBV18	-	TRBD1	TRBJ2-7	TGTGCCAGCTCACTCGGACAGGGGGCCTCCTACGAGCAGTACTTC	CASSLGQGASYEQYF
TRBV7-9	-	-	TRBJ2-3	TGTGCCAGCAGCTTAGGACAGTACACAGATACGCAGTATTTT	CASSLGQYTDTQYF
TRBV27	-	-	TRBJ2-7	TGTGCCAGCAGTTTATCCTCTAGTCCCTACGAGCAGTACTTC	CASSLSSSPYEQYF
TRBV7-8	-	TRBD1	TRBJ2-3	TGTGCCAGCAGCTTAGCCGGGACAGGGGGTACGCAGTATTTT	CASSLAGTGGTQYF
TRBV29-1	-	-	TRBJ2-2	TGCAGCGCCCTCTCAGGGACGAACACCGGGGAGCTGTTTTTT	CSALSGTNTGELFF
TRBV5-1	-	TRBD1	TRBJ2-7	TGCGCCAGCAGCTCACCCGGACAGGGCGTCTACGAGCAGTACTTC	CASSSPGQGVYEQYF
TRBV7-2	-	-	TRBJ2-4	TGTGCCAGCAGCGCCCCACCCCCAGGGGCCGGCTTTAAAAACATTCAGTACTTC	CASSAPPPGAGFKNIQYF
TRBV5-4	-	-	TRBJ2-7	TGTGCCAGCAGCGACGGGGTCACCTACGAGCAGTACTTC	CASSDGVTYEQYF
TRBV5-5	-	-	TRBJ1-5	TGTGCCAGCAGCTTTCGCCCCGGGGATGGGGAGCATCAGCCCCAGCATTTT	CASSFRPGDGEHQPQHF
TRBV6-5	-	TRBD1	TRBJ2-7	TGTGCCAGCAGTTACTCGGGGGACAGGGGCTACGAGCAGTACTTC	CASSYSGDRGYEQYF
TRBV5-1	-	TRBD2	TRBJ2-5	TGCGCCAGCAGCTTGTCGGGAGGGCCAGGAGAGACCCAGTACTTC	CASSLSGGPGETQYF
TRBV2	-	TRBD2	TRBJ2-7	TGTGCCAGCAGTGAATTGGCGGGACTAGTGTGGGTTAAGGAGCAGTACTTC	CASSELAGLVWVKEQYF
TRBV6-5	-	-	TRBJ1-2	TGTGCCAGCACCATACGGGTGGGGCACTATGGCTACACCTTC	CASTIRVGHYGYTF
TRBV2	-	TRBD1	TRBJ1-2	TGTGCCAGCAGCGTGACAGGGGTTCGGGGCTACACCTTC	CASSVTGVRGYTF
TRBV19	-	-	TRBJ2-3	TGTGCCAGTAGTGCCCGCCTGACTAGATTGGATTTGTCAGATACGCAGTATTTT	CASSARLTRLDLSDTQYF
TRBV18	-	-	TRBJ1-5	TGTGCCAGCTCACCCGGGACTGGTCAGCCCCAGCATTTT	CASSPGTGQPQHF
TRBV27	-	-	TRBJ2-2	TGTGCCAGCAGGACCGGGACATCGAACACCGGGGAGCTGTTTTTT	CASRTGTSNTGELFF
TRBV28	-	TRBD1	TRBJ1-5	TGTGCCAGCAGCACCTCGGCCTGGACAGGTAATCAGCCCCAGCATTTT	CASSTSAWTGNQPQHF
TRBV7-9	few	-	TRBJ1-3	TGTGCCAGCGTCCCTTATTTATTAAGCCGTGGAAACACCATATATTTT	CASVPYLLSRGNTIYF
TRBV28	-	TRBD2	TRBJ2-4	TGTGCCAGCAGTCCCTTGGGACTACCCGATGAGATTCAGTACTTC	CASSPLGLPDEIQYF
TRBV28	-	TRBD1	TRBJ2-7	TGTGCCAGCAGTTTGGCTGGGACAGGGGCCTACGAGCAGTACTTC	CASSLAGTGAYEQYF
TRBV12-3/TRBV12-4	-	TRBD1	TRBJ1-1	TGTGCCAGCAGCATAACAGGGGCCACTGAAGCTTTCTTT	CASSITGATEAFF